The clone carrying this T cell receptor (beta chain) appeared many times. Germline lookup yields CDR1 MDHEN and CDR2 SYDVKM. The V and J ends lost 7 bases and 5 bases, in that order; junction bases with no gene match: 12. There are 15 residues in the CDR3. Time point noted: newly diagnosed GD, antithyroid drugs for less than 3 months. After RNA was extracted from PBMCs, the TCR library was made from it. The data derive from a study of regulatory T cells in long-lasting Graves disease. Library construction for TCR beta used iRepertoire HTBI primers and Arm-PCR of CDR3 regions. TCRdb itself ran the multiplex PCR reads through MiXCR, one entry per CDR3 protein. The table has 550,000 or so distinct CDR3 sequences, around 12% seen once. These data also featured in a second study, about T cells in Graves' hyperthyroidism and ophthalmopathy.

The material sequenced was peripheral blood mononuclear cells (PBMCs), taken at new diagnosis, from a patient treated with antithyroid drugs. This chain uses TRBV28 with TRBJ2-5, with TRBD2 identical over 8 bases. This TCR came from a woman aged 25 to 39 with Graves disease. The CDR3 sequence is CASIPAGDQGETQYF. In DNA form, the CDR3 reads TGTGCCAGCATCCCAGCGGGGGACCAAGGGGAGACCCAGTACTTC.